This TCR beta chain was captured in a study of blood T cell repertoires in COVID-19. How the authors handled the data: By means of reference gene primer amplification, nucleated cell counts were estimated. Sequencing used immunoSEQ multiplex PCR; TCRdb keeps in-frame clones, though not all of them. The V and J calls and clone size are taken from that table; D and trimming were inferred from the DNA. The sample records roughly 220,000 clones, more than 75% being singletons. This CDR3 region has 16 residues. V lost 5 bases to trimming and J lost 6 bases; unmatched junction nucleotides: 9. Per the germline V gene, CDR1 is SGHNT and CDR2 is YENEEA.

Specimen: peripheral blood. This chain uses TRBV11-3 with TRBJ2-1; TRBD2 matches 11 bases. This clonotype was sampled from a middle-aged man who had recovered from COVID-19. CDR3 protein: CASSPVAGGLGNEQFF. The CDR3 DNA sequence: TGTGCCAGCAGCCCCGTAGCGGGAGGGCTAGGCAATGAGCAGTTCTTC.